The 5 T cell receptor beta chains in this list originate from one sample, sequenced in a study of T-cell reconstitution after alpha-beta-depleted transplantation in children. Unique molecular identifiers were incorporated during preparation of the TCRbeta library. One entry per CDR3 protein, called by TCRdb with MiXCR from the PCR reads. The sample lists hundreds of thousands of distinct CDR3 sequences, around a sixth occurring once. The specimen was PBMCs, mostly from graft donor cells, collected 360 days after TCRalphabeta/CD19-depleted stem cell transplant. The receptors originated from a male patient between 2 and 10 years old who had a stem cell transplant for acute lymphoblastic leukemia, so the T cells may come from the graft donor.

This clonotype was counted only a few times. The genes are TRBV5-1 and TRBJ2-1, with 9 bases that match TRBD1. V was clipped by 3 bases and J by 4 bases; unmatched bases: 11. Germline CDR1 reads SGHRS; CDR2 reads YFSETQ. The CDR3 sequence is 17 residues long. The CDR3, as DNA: TGCGCCAGCAGCTCCCCACATACAGGGGGCGCGTACAATGAGCAGTTCTTC. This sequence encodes CASSSPHTGGAYNEQFF.

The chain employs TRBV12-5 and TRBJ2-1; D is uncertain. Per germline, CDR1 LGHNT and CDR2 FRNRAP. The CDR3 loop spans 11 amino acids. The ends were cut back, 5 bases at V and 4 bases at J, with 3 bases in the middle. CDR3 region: CASGTYNEQFF. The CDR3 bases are TGTGCTAGTGGTACGTACAATGAGCAGTTCTTC.

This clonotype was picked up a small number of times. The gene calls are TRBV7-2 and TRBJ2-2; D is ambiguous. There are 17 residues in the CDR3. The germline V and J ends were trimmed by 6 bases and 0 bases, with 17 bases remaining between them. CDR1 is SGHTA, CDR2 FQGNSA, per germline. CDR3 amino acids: CASSSTVRISNTGELFF. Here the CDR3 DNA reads TGTGCCAGCAGTTCAACGGTTAGGATCTCGAACACCGGGGAGCTGTTTTTT.

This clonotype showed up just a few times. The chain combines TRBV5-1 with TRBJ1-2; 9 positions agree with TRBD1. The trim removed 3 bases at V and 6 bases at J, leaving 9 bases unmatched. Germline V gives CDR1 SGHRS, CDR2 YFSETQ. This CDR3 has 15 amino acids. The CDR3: CASSSEDRGFDGYTF. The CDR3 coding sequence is TGCGCCAGCAGCTCTGAGGACAGGGGCTTCGATGGCTACACCTTC.

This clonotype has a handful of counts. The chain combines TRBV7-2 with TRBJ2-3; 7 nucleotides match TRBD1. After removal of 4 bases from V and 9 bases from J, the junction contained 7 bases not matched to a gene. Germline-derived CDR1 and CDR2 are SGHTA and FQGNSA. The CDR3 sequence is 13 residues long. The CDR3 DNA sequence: TGTGCCAGCAGCTCCGAGGGGGCCAGGACGCAGTATTTT. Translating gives CASSSEGARTQYF.